This T cell receptor (beta chain) originates from a study of radiation and T cells in renal cell carcinoma. For the study at large: Nephrectomy followed 15 Gy stereotactic body radiation by 4 weeks.

The time point is: blood 2 weeks post-SBRT. Treatment denoted: 15 Gy SBRT to primary tumor, nephrectomy 4 weeks later. TCRdb's copy holds only in-frame clones and misses some; the assay was immunoSEQ multiplex PCR. The sample consists of about 130,000 clones, 75% to 85% of them appearing once. Trimming took off 5 bases at V and 3 bases at J, with 19 bases between the two ends. The CDR3 contains 16 residues. The V gene's germline CDR1 is SEHNR and CDR2 FQNEAQ (reference sequence). As regards this clone: What it binds is unknown.

Study-wide results and caveats: No pretreatment tumor biopsies were available for baseline clonotypes. Top tumor clonotypes rose in blood 2 weeks post-radiation, then contracted.

The specimen comprised blood, sampled from a patient whose treatment included radiotherapy and nephrectomy. This clonotype originated in a woman aged 55-75 years with renal cell carcinoma. The chain recombines TRBV7-9 with TRBJ1-2, with D maybe TRBD1 (5 bases). CDR3: CASSPDGDLPYYGYTF. The DNA of the CDR3 is TGTGCCAGCAGCCCCGACGGGGACCTACCTTACTATGGCTACACCTTC.